This TCR beta chain appears in the sequencing data of a study of response to subunit inactivated influenza vaccine. Findings of the study overall: New T cells are recruited in small numbers by each seasonal influenza vaccination, according to the authors' suggestion.

There are a few counts of this clonotype. The antigen is undetermined. Each CDR3 protein is one row after TCRdb ran MiXCR on the RT-PCR reads. The sample has about 530,000 distinct CDR3 sequences; about 12% are singletons. The sequence came from a man aged 45-65 years who received an inactivated influenza vaccine. The source material was PBMCs from blood, sampled on the day of vaccination.

CDR3 residues: CASSHRVYTQYF. In DNA form, the CDR3 reads TGTGCCAGCAGCCACAGGGTCTATACGCAGTATTTT. The V call is TRBV6-2 or TRBV6-3, the J call TRBJ2-3; possibly TRBD1 for D (6 bases). The CDR3 is made up of 12 amino acids. Trimming removed 6 bases at V and 7 bases at J, with 11 bases between. Germline V lookup: CDR1 MNHEY, CDR2 SVGEGT.